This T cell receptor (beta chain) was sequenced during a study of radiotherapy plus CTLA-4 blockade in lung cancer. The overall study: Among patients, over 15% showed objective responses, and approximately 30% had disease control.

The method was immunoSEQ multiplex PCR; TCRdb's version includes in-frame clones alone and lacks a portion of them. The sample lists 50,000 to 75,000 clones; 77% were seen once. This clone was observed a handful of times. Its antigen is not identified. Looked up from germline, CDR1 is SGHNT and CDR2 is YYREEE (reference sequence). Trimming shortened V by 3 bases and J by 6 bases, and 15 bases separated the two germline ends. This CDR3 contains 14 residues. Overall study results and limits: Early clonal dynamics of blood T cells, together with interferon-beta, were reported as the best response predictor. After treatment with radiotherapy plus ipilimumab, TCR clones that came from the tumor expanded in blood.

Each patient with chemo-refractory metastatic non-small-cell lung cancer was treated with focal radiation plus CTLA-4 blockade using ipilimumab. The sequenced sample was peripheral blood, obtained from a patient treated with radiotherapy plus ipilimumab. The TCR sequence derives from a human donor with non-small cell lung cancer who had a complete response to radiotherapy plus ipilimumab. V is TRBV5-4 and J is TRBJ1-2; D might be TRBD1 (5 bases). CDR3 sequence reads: CASSSPGAVDGYTF. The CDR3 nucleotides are TGTGCCAGCAGCTCACCTGGGGCTGTGGATGGCTACACCTTC.